One sample yielded the 22 T cell receptor beta chains listed below, sequenced in a study of beta chain features in type 1 diabetes. General study findings and limits: There was a moderate but significant shortening of TCRB CDR3s in all four CD4+ subsets of Type 1 diabetes patients.

For these receptors, no antigen is known. Expressed TCRB transcripts got sequenced, as all isolated RNA was reverse transcribed. Generated by immunoSEQ multiplex PCR, the TCRdb table keeps only in-frame clones and is missing some. Of more than 300,000 clones in the sample, approximately 10% were seen once. The sequenced sample consisted of central memory CD4+ T cells from blood. The receptors here all came from a man aged 30 to 45 with type 1 diabetes.

The chain employs TRBV15 and TRBJ2-5; 10 positions agree with TRBD2. Trimming took 0 bases from V and 5 from J; bases not matched to a gene: 6. Germline V lookup: CDR1 LNHNV, CDR2 YYDKDF (reference sequence). CDR3 size: 16 residues. This CDR3 reads CATSRDPAGGLETQYF. In DNA, the CDR3 is TGTGCCACCAGCAGAGATCCAGCGGGGGGGCTGGAGACCCAGTACTTC.

The chain has TRBV6-5 and TRBJ1-2; D perhaps matches TRBD1 (5 bases). V lost 7 bases and J 4 bases, leaving 16 bases between the germline ends. CDR3 length: 14 residues. Looked up from germline, CDR1 is MNHEY and CDR2 is SVGAGI. CDR3 nucleotide sequence: TGTGCCAGCACCCCGTATCGGGGCGCCTATGGCTACACCTTC. Translating gives CASTPYRGAYGYTF.

The table lists this clone with a few counts. This rearrangement joins TRBV18 to TRBJ2-3; unclear D gene. V lost 3 bases and J 1 base, leaving 14 bases between the germline ends. Germline loops: CDR1 KGHSH, CDR2 LQKENI. There are 16 residues in the CDR3. Here the CDR3 reads CASSPPTHWGTDTQYF. In nucleotides, the CDR3 is TGTGCCAGCTCACCCCCGACCCATTGGGGCACAGATACGCAGTATTTT.

This clone has just a few counts. V usage is TRBV15 and J usage is TRBJ2-7, with no clear D. The length of the CDR3 is 14 residues. CDR1 and CDR2 from the germline V gene are LNHNV and YYDKDF (reference sequence). Deletions cut 3 bases from V and 0 bases from J, with 9 bases between. The CDR3, as DNA: TGTGCCACCAGCAGTTATCTAAGCTCCTACGAGCAGTACTTC. It translates to CATSSYLSSYEQYF.

This clone was seen a few times. V and J are TRBV11-2 and TRBJ2-1; the match to TRBD1 covers 8 bases. With 3 bases clipped from V and 3 bases from J, the junction kept 7 bases outside the gene matches. The CDR3 length is 16 residues. Looked up from germline, CDR1 is SGHAT and CDR2 is FQNNGV. This CDR3 reads CASSFSRTGLYNEQFF. CDR3 DNA sequence: TGTGCCAGCAGCTTTTCCAGGACAGGGCTCTACAATGAGCAGTTCTTC.

This clone was seen a handful of times. The chain is built from TRBV7-2 and TRBJ2-7; 7 positions match TRBD2. The CDR3 extends over 14 amino acids. Per the germline V gene, CDR1 is SGHTA and CDR2 is FQGNSA. Trimming removed 5 bases from V and 6 bases from J; junction bases left unmatched: 10. CDR3 nucleotide sequence: TGTGCCAGCAGCCTTCCCTCGCCGGGGGGCGAGCAGTACTTC. Residues: CASSLPSPGGEQYF.

A word on this clone: The same CDR3 arises from other DNA sequences in this sample as well. The chain uses TRBV11-2 and TRBJ2-7; D is unclear. Germline V gene sequence: CDR1 SGHAT, CDR2 FQNNGV. V lost 0 bases and J lost 3, with 9 bases in between. The CDR3 has 14 amino acids. The CDR3 nucleotides read TGTGCCAGCAGCTTAGATCCCGCTAGCTACGAGCAGTACTTC. Translating it yields CASSLDPASYEQYF.

This clone was seen only a few times. This sequence joins TRBV6-5 and TRBJ2-2; the match to TRBD1 covers 7 bases. The CDR3 has 14 residues. Trimming cost V 6 bases and J 3 bases; bases outside gene matches: 4. Germline V gene data show CDR1 as MNHEY and CDR2 as SVGAGI. The CDR3 region is CASRWDSHTGELFF. The CDR3, as DNA: TGTGCCAGCAGATGGGACAGTCACACCGGGGAGCTGTTTTTT.

Comments on this clone: Other DNA sequences in the sample encode the same CDR3. The V gene is TRBV30, the J gene TRBJ2-7; D gene uncertain. This CDR3 is 11 amino acids long. Trimming stripped 0 bases from V and 7 bases from J, with 7 bases between. CDR1 is GTSNPN and CDR2 is SVGIG in the germline V gene (reference sequence). The CDR3 sequence is CAWSVSGEQYF. As DNA, the CDR3 is TGTGCCTGGAGTGTATCCGGAGAGCAGTACTTC.

As to this clone: A read error may explain this, as a much larger clone is one base away. The chain carries TRBV2 and TRBJ1-2, with D possibly matching TRBD1 (6 bases). This CDR3 contains 13 residues. Looked up from germline, CDR1 is SNHLY and CDR2 is FYNNEI. V was pared by 3 bases and J by 3 bases, with 8 bases between. The CDR3 nucleotides read TGTGCCAGCAGTGACCCAGGGGACTATGGCTACACCTTC. Its translation is CASSDPGDYGYTF.

The rearrangement links TRBV25-1 to TRBJ2-3, with D possibly TRBD1 on 5 matching bases. Germline V gene lookup returns CDR1 MGHDK and CDR2 SYGVNS. Trimming removed 3 bases at V and 1 base at J, with 11 bases between. This CDR3 spans 15 amino acids. The CDR3 spells CASSEFDSGTDTQYF. The CDR3, as DNA: TGTGCCAGCAGTGAGTTCGACAGCGGCACAGATACGCAGTATTTT.

In its sample, this clone was seen a few times. This sequence joins TRBV9 and TRBJ1-3; D remains unclear. V was cut by 2 bases and J by 4 bases, with 16 bases left in between. Per germline, CDR1 SGDLS and CDR2 YYNGEE. This CDR3 is 16 amino acids long. CDR3 protein: CASSVGPGDNGNTIYF. The DNA of the CDR3 is TGTGCCAGCAGCGTTGGACCGGGCGATAACGGAAACACCATATATTTT.

The chain is built from TRBV18 and TRBJ2-5, with 7 bases lining up with TRBD1. With V trimmed by 5 bases and J by 5 bases, 5 bases remained unmatched. Germline V gene lookup returns CDR1 KGHSH and CDR2 LQKENI. This CDR3 region has 13 residues. The CDR3 reads CASSTGERETQYF. The CDR3 bases are TGTGCCAGCTCAACAGGGGAACGGGAGACCCAGTACTTC. The entire variable domain, with the rest obtained from reference TRBV18 and TRBJ2-5, is as follows: NAGVMQNPRHLVRRRGQEARLRCSPMKGHSHVYWYRQLPEEGLKFMVYLQKENIIDESGMPKERFSAEFPKEGPSILRIQQVVRGDSAAYFCASSTGERETQYFGPGTRLLVL.

CDR3 in amino acids: CASSRTSIPYEQYF. The CDR3 nucleotides are TGTGCCAGTAGTCGGACATCCATTCCCTACGAGCAGTACTTC. V usage is TRBV19 and J usage is TRBJ2-7; possibly TRBD1 for D (5 bases). Germline assignment: CDR1 LNHDA and CDR2 SQIVND (reference sequence). The CDR3 is 14 residues long. V was shortened by 5 bases and J by 2 bases, with 13 bases between the two germline ends.

This clone was observed at least ten times. Its ends do not fully match the called genes, so a read error is possible. The DNA of the CDR3 is TGTGCCAGCAGCTTAGCCCGGACTAGCGGGGCCCAAGGGACCCAGTACTTC. This encodes CASSLARTSGAQGTQYF. V usage is TRBV7-2 and J usage is TRBJ2-5; TRBD2 matches 12 bases. CDR1 and CDR2 from the germline V gene are SGHTA and FQGNSA. The CDR3 extends over 17 amino acids.

This chain links TRBV11-2 with TRBJ1-5; D ambiguous. The CDR3 length is 13 residues. V was pared by 3 bases and J by 0 bases, with 3 bases between. CDR1 is SGHAT, CDR2 FQNNGV, per germline. The CDR3 loop reads CASSFSSNQPQHF. Written as DNA, the CDR3 is TGTGCCAGCAGCTTTAGTAGCAATCAGCCCCAGCATTTT.

The chain links TRBV5-4 to TRBJ1-3, with no clear D. V lost 1 base and J 4 bases, leaving 9 bases between the germline ends. Germline V CDR1 and CDR2: SGHNT, YYREEE (reference sequence). The CDR3 has 14 amino acids. CDR3 nucleotides: TGTGCCAGCAGCTTGCCGGGAAGCGGAAACACCATATATTTT. Protein: CASSLPGSGNTIYF.

This clone turned up a few times. The chain is built from TRBV7-9 and TRBJ2-7; D may be TRBD1 (6 bases). Deletions cut 5 bases from V and 6 bases from J, with 11 bases between. The CDR3 covers 12 residues. Germline V lookup: CDR1 SEHNR, CDR2 FQNEAQ (reference sequence). The CDR3 sequence: CASSQQGVEQYF. CDR3 coding DNA: TGTGCCAGCAGCCAACAGGGAGTCGAGCAGTACTTC. The whole variable domain, remainder taken from reference TRBV7-9 and TRBJ2-7, is DTGVSQNPRHKITKRGQNVTFRCDPISEHNRLYWYRQTLGQGPEFLTYFQNEAQLEKSRLLSDRFSAERPKGSFSTLEIQRTEQGDSAMYLCASSQQGVEQYFGPGTRLTVT.

J is TRBJ2-7 and V is TRBV27, with a weak D call TRBD1 (6 bases). V lost 11 bases, J lost 0 bases, and 11 bases lay in between. The CDR3 contains 12 residues. The germline CDR1 and CDR2 sequences are MNHEY and SMNVEV (reference sequence). CDR3 sequence reads: CAWGHISYEQYF. DNA of the CDR3: TGTGCCTGGGGACACATCTCCTACGAGCAGTACTTC.

The chain has TRBV7-6 and TRBJ2-7; a possible D gene is TRBD1 (6 bases). Per the germline V gene, CDR1 is SGHVS and CDR2 is FNYEAQ. Trimming took 1 base from V and 3 from J, leaving 7 bases between them. The CDR3 loop spans 13 amino acids. The CDR3 reads CASSLEDSYEQYF. The CDR3 DNA reads TGTGCCAGCAGCTTAGAGGACAGCTACGAGCAGTACTTC.

This clone was seen a few times. This chain joins TRBV6-5 and TRBJ1-1; D gene unclear. The CDR3 length is 15 residues. The V end was cut by 0 bases, the J end by 0 bases, with 8 bases between. CDR1 is MNHEY and CDR2 is SVGAGI in the germline V gene. This CDR3 is CASSYSVAMNTEAFF. CDR3 DNA: TGTGCCAGCAGTTACTCTGTGGCGATGAACACTGAAGCTTTCTTT.

This clone was seen only a few times. The chain links TRBV5-1 to TRBJ2-1; D unresolved. V was clipped by 4 bases and J by 0 bases, with 8 bases between them. The germline CDR1 and CDR2 sequences are SGHRS and YFSETQ. The CDR3 totals 14 residues. The CDR3 protein is CASSGEVSYNEQFF. Here the CDR3 DNA reads TGCGCCAGCAGCGGGGAAGTCTCCTACAATGAGCAGTTCTTC. Supplemented by reference TRBV5-1 and TRBJ2-1, the full variable domain reads KAGVTQTPRYLIKTRGQQVTLSCSPISGHRSVSWYQQTPGQGLQFLFEYFSETQRNKGNFPGRFSGRQFSNSRSEMNVSTLELGDSALYLCASSGEVSYNEQFFGPGTRLTVL.